This entry features one TCR beta chain sequence. Generated by immunoSEQ multiplex PCR, the TCRdb table keeps only in-frame clones and is missing some. The profile shows about 52,000 clones, roughly nine tenths of them singletons. These data belong to a study of OX40 agonist ivuxolimab in advanced cancers. Across the whole study: Aged roughly 23 to 85 with a mean of roughly 63 years, they were around 79% male. One hepatocellular carcinoma and a couple of cutaneous melanoma patients partially responded.

The CDR3 runs 14 residues. The germline V gene encodes CDR1 SGHRS and CDR2 YFSETQ. The V and J ends lost 1 base and 5 bases, in that order; junction bases with no gene match: 5. The sequencing here drew on CD4+ or CD8+ T cells sorted from blood, taken in a trial of the OX40 agonist ivuxolimab. This clonotype was sampled from an adult with an advanced solid tumor such as melanoma, head and neck, liver or kidney cancer. The chain has TRBV5-1 and TRBJ1-2; TRBD1 agrees at 7 bases. CDR3 in amino acids: CASSLSETGYGYTF. The CDR3 bases are TGCGCCAGCAGCTTGTCGGAGACAGGGTATGGCTACACCTTC.